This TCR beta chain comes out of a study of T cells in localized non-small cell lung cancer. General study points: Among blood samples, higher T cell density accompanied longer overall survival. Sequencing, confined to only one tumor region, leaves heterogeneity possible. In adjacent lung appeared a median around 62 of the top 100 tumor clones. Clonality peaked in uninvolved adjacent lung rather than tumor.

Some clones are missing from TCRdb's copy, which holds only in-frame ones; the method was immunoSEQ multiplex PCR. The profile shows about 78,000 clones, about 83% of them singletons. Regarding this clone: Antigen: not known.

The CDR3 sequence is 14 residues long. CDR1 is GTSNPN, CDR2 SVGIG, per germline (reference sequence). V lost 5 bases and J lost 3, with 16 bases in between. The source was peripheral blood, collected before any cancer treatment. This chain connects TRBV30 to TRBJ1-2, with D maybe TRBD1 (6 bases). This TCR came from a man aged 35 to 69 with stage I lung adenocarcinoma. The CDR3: CAWGGLVRHYGYTF. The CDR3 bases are TGTGCCTGGGGGGGCTTGGTTAGACACTATGGCTACACCTTC. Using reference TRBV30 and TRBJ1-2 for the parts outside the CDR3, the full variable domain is SQTIHQWPATLVQPVGSPLSLECTVEGTSNPNLYWYRQAAGRGLQLLFYSVGIGQISSEVPQNLSASRPQDRQFILSSKKLLLSDSGFYLCAWGGLVRHYGYTFGSGTRLTVV.